A single sample is the source of the 29 T cell receptor beta chains below, sequenced in a study of T cell responses to AZD1222 COVID-19 vaccine. The assay was immunoSEQ multiplex PCR, and TCRdb's table has in-frame clones only and misses some. Of more than 100,000 clones in the sample, around 92% are singletons; the top ten hold roughly 44%. Source: peripheral blood, taken on day 0 of AZD1222 vaccination. Receptors originate from an adult in good health.

The V gene is TRBV28, the J gene TRBJ1-2; no reliable D call. The ends were cut back, 9 bases at V and 4 bases at J, with 18 bases in the middle. This CDR3 has 14 amino acids. Germline CDR1 reads MDHEN; CDR2 reads SYDVKM. The DNA of the CDR3 is TGTGCCAGTATAGTCGGACCGGGCTCCTATGGCTACACCTTC. It translates to CASIVGPGSYGYTF.

The chain links TRBV7-6 to TRBJ1-2, with D hard to call. V was shortened by 3 bases and J by 2 bases, with 7 bases between the two germline ends. This CDR3 spans 13 amino acids. Germline assignment: CDR1 SGHVS and CDR2 FNYEAQ. The CDR3 here is CASSFDLNYGYTF. DNA for the CDR3: TGTGCCAGCAGCTTTGACTTAAACTATGGCTACACCTTC.

Worth noting for this clone: Other DNA sequences of this sample code for an identical CDR3. The CDR3 coding sequence is TGTGCCAGCAGCTTAGAGGGGGCGGGCGCCAAAAACATTCAGTACTTC. It is translated as CASSLEGAGAKNIQYF. The genes are TRBV11-2 and TRBJ2-4; weak D call: TRBD1 (6 bases). Germline V gene data show CDR1 as SGHAT and CDR2 as FQNNGV. The CDR3 runs 16 residues. Trimming removed 0 bases from V and 1 base from J, with 10 bases in between. Drawing the rest from reference TRBV11-2 and TRBJ2-4, the complete variable domain is EAGVAQSPRYKIIEKRQSVAFWCNPISGHATLYWYQQILGQGPKLLIQFQNNGVVDDSQLPKDRFSAERLKGVDSTLKIQPAKLEDSAVYLCASSLEGAGAKNIQYFGAGTRLSVL.

CDR3 loop: CASTRQGMNTEAFF. Here the CDR3 DNA reads TGTGCCAGCACTAGACAGGGAATGAACACTGAAGCTTTCTTT. The chain uses TRBV6-5 and TRBJ1-1; 7 bases are a match to TRBD1. The CDR3 sequence is 14 residues long. Germline values: CDR1 MNHEY, CDR2 SVGAGI. The V gene end was trimmed by 7 bases and the J gene end by 0 bases; junction bases not matched to a gene: 5.

V gene TRBV6-5 combines with J gene TRBJ1-6; no clear D. From germline, CDR1 is MNHEY and CDR2 SVGAGI. V was pared by 7 bases and J by 0 bases, with 10 bases between. CDR3 length equals 15 residues. CDR3 residues: CASNGWSSYNSPLHF. For the CDR3, the DNA is TGTGCCAGCAATGGGTGGAGCTCCTATAATTCACCCCTCCACTTT.

The V and J genes are TRBV27 and TRBJ1-6; unclear D gene. V was shortened by 5 bases and J by 10 bases, with 24 bases between the two germline ends. Germline V lookup: CDR1 MNHEY, CDR2 SMNVEV (reference sequence). The CDR3 has 17 amino acids. CDR3 protein: CASSPHGGFLKRSPLHF. The CDR3 nucleotides are TGTGCCAGCAGTCCCCACGGCGGATTCCTCAAGAGGTCACCCCTCCACTTT.

This chain joins TRBV18 and TRBJ1-5; perhaps TRBD1 as D (6 bases). This CDR3 spans 18 amino acids. V dropped 0 bases and J dropped 0 bases, with 15 bases sitting between them. CDR1 is KGHSH and CDR2 is LQKENI in the germline V gene. The CDR3 is CASSPPTGSLRSNQPQHF. The CDR3 DNA sequence: TGTGCCAGCTCACCACCGACAGGTTCACTTCGTAGCAATCAGCCCCAGCATTTT.

This chain links TRBV29-1 with TRBJ2-7; 7 nucleotides align to TRBD2. V trimming: 6 bases; J trimming: 0 bases; junction bases outside the gene matches: 5. CDR1 and CDR2 from the germline V gene are SQVTM and ANQGSEA. This CDR3 contains 13 residues. The CDR3 DNA is TGCAGCGTCAGCGGGAACCCCTCCTACGAGCAGTACTTC. This gives the protein CSVSGNPSYEQYF.

J is TRBJ1-2 and V is TRBV5-1, with TRBD1 as a possible D gene (5 bases). Germline values: CDR1 SGHRS, CDR2 YFSETQ. This CDR3 is built from 15 residues. Trimming removed 4 bases at V and 5 bases at J, with 18 bases between. The CDR3 loop reads CASSTSPGREYGYTF. As DNA, the CDR3 is TGCGCCAGCAGCACAAGCCCGGGGCGGGAGTATGGCTACACCTTC.

On this clone itself: Compared with germline, one end of the junction differs, possibly owing to a read error. The chain has TRBV19 and TRBJ1-1; the D is unclear. From germline, CDR1 is LNHDA and CDR2 SQIVND (reference sequence). The CDR3 covers 12 residues. CDR3 in amino acids: CASSLERIVAFF. The DNA for the CDR3 is TGTGCCAGTAGTTTAGAAAGGATTGTGGCTTTCTTT.

The gene calls are TRBV6-5 and TRBJ2-7; D is perhaps TRBD1 or TRBD2 (5 bases each). V shed 4 bases and J shed 2 bases, with 9 bases lying between them. CDR3 length: 13 amino acids. Germline V gene sequence: CDR1 MNHEY, CDR2 SVGAGI. The CDR3 spells CASSLGPTYEQYF. The CDR3 coding sequence is TGTGCCAGCAGTTTGGGACCGACCTACGAGCAGTACTTC.

The genes are TRBV28 and TRBJ2-1; 7 nucleotides align to TRBD2. V was pared by 5 bases and J by 4 bases, with 11 bases of the junction left unmatched. The CDR3 is 16 residues long. Germline CDR1 MDHEN, CDR2 SYDVKM. The CDR3 is CASSDATSLRYNEQFF. DNA of the CDR3: TGTGCCAGCAGTGATGCGACTAGCCTCCGTTACAATGAGCAGTTCTTC.

This sequence joins TRBV27 and TRBJ2-7, with 9 positions matching TRBD2. The CDR3 extends over 17 amino acids. CDR1 MNHEY and CDR2 SMNVEV come from the germline V gene (reference sequence). The ends lost 5 bases at V and 7 bases at J; junction bases unmatched: 18. As DNA, the CDR3 is TGTGCCAGCAGTCCCGCCGGGTTGGGCGGGAGGGCCTGGGAGCAGTACTTC. Its translation is CASSPAGLGGRAWEQYF.

Turning to this clone: Sequence at one end of the junction differs from germline and may be a read error. This sequence joins TRBV18 and TRBJ1-3; 10 bases align to TRBD1. From germline, CDR1 is KGHSH and CDR2 LQKENI. This CDR3 contains 15 residues. The CDR3 coding sequence is TGTGCCAGCTCACCGACAGGGGGCGCGGGAAACACCATGTATTTT. This gives the protein CASSPTGGAGNTMYF.

This chain joins TRBV2 and TRBJ2-5; D possibly matches TRBD1 or TRBD2 (5 bases each). The CDR3 has 15 residues. Germline V gives CDR1 SNHLY, CDR2 FYNNEI. Trimming removed 5 bases at V and 2 bases at J, with 15 bases between. CDR3 DNA sequence: TGTGCCAGCAGTTTGGGGGAGTGGGGGCAAGAGACCCAGTACTTC. Translating it yields CASSLGEWGQETQYF.

The rearrangement joins TRBV27 to TRBJ2-1; 7 nucleotides agree with TRBD2. Germline CDR1 is MNHEY and CDR2 is SMNVEV (reference sequence). The CDR3 runs 13 residues. V lost 5 bases, J lost 6 bases, and 4 bases stayed unmatched. CDR3 protein: CASSEWEGNEQFF. CDR3 nucleotides: TGTGCCAGCAGTGAGTGGGAGGGCAATGAGCAGTTCTTC.

V is TRBV14 and J is TRBJ1-6; maybe TRBD1 (5 bases). The CDR3 sequence is 13 residues long. Germline CDR1 SGHDN, CDR2 FVKESK. Deletions cut 8 bases from V and 9 bases from J, with 14 bases between. CDR3 in DNA: TGTGCCAGCCGGGGGACTGCTGGTTCACCCCTCCACTTT. It yields the protein CASRGTAGSPLHF.

The V gene is TRBV24-1, the J gene TRBJ1-5; 9 bases map to TRBD1. CDR3 size: 15 residues. Losses at the gene ends were 7 bases for V and 0 bases for J; bases not matched to a gene: 3. CDR1 and CDR2 (germline): KGHDR, SFDVKD. CDR3: CATRETGGSNQPQHF. The DNA of the CDR3 is TGTGCCACCAGGGAGACAGGGGGTAGCAATCAGCCCCAGCATTTT.

Here the CDR3 reads CASSVDRGYEQYF. CDR3 sequence (DNA): TGTGCCAGCAGTGTAGACAGGGGGTACGAGCAGTACTTC. The chain carries TRBV12-3 or TRBV12-4 and TRBJ2-7, with 9 bases lining up with TRBD1. After removal of 5 bases from V and 4 bases from J, the junction contained 3 bases not matched to a gene. The CDR3 has 13 residues.

The rearrangement uses TRBV6-4 and TRBJ2-2; 8 nucleotides line up with TRBD2. Germline CDR1 and CDR2: MRHNA and SNTAGT. This CDR3 is built from 18 residues. The V and J ends lost 2 bases and 7 bases, in that order; junction bases with no gene match: 15. CDR3 amino acids: CASSDPFRETSVIGELFF. The CDR3 DNA reads TGTGCCAGCAGTGACCCTTTCCGAGAGACTAGCGTTATCGGGGAGCTGTTTTTT.

This clone has only one observation. This chain's CDR3 is CASSARLAGGPHEQFF. The CDR3 nucleotides are TGCGCCAGCAGTGCCCGACTAGCGGGAGGGCCCCATGAGCAGTTCTTC. V is TRBV10-2 and J is TRBJ2-1; 14 bases match TRBD2. The CDR3 runs 16 residues. Trimming cost V 4 bases and J 8 bases; bases outside gene matches: 7. The germline V gene has CDR1 WSHSY and CDR2 SAAADI.

The DNA of the CDR3 is TGTGCCAGCAGCTTGGGGAAATGGACCACCGGCCCCTACAATGAGCAGTTCTTC. This gives the protein CASSLGKWTTGPYNEQFF. This chain joins TRBV5-5 and TRBJ2-1; the D is unclear. In germline, CDR1 is SGHKS, CDR2 YYEKEE (reference sequence). Trimming left V 0 bases short and J 2 bases short, with 18 bases between. The CDR3 spans 18 residues. The full variable domain, in which reference TRBV5-5 and TRBJ2-1 provide the parts outside the CDR3, is DAGVTQSPTHLIKTRGQQVTLRCSPISGHKSVSWYQQVLGQGPQFIFQYYEKEERGRGNFPDRFSARQFPNYSSELNVNALLLGDSALYLCASSLGKWTTGPYNEQFFGPGTRLTVL.

In this sample, this clone turned up once. V and J are TRBV5-1 and TRBJ2-5; D is uncertain. Per the germline V gene, CDR1 is SGHRS and CDR2 is YFSETQ. With 0 bases removed from V and 5 bases from J, the gap between germline ends came to 14 bases. This CDR3 has 15 amino acids. CDR3 sequence reads: CASSLAVGSWETQYF. The CDR3 DNA follows: TGCGCCAGCAGCTTGGCCGTGGGAAGTTGGGAGACCCAGTACTTC.

This chain connects TRBV7-8 to TRBJ2-4, with 8 bases lining up with TRBD2. CDR3 size: 17 residues. The germline V gene encodes CDR1 SGHVS and CDR2 FQNEAQ. V was clipped by 2 bases and J by 10 bases; unmatched bases: 16. The CDR3 nucleotides are TGTGCCAGCAGCTTACAAGGTAGCGGGATCCCTCCCCCAATTCAGTACTTC. Translation: CASSLQGSGIPPPIQYF.

The chain employs TRBV30 and TRBJ1-1; 7 bases map to TRBD1. Germline CDR1 GTSNPN, CDR2 SVGIG (reference sequence). The CDR3 is 13 amino acids. With 3 bases clipped from V and 4 bases from J, the junction kept 5 bases outside the gene matches. Here the CDR3 reads CAWRRPGGTEAFF. The CDR3 bases are TGTGCCTGGAGGCGGCCAGGGGGCACTGAAGCTTTCTTT.

The V and J genes are TRBV19 and TRBJ2-5; 10 bases map to TRBD1. Per germline, CDR1 LNHDA and CDR2 SQIVND (reference sequence). This CDR3 is 15 amino acids long. With 3 bases clipped from V and 5 bases from J, the junction kept 6 bases outside the gene matches. The CDR3 DNA reads TGTGCCAGTAGTATCCTCGGGACAGGGGTTGAGACCCAGTACTTC. Its translation is CASSILGTGVETQYF.

CDR3 sequence: CASSPDRVSYGYTF. CDR3 nucleotide sequence: TGTGCCAGCTCACCGGACAGGGTTAGCTATGGCTACACCTTC. V and J are TRBV18 and TRBJ1-2, with 8 bases matching TRBD1. The CDR3 runs 14 residues. Germline V gene sequence: CDR1 KGHSH, CDR2 LQKENI. Unmatched junction bases numbered 4, after V lost 3 bases and J lost 4 bases.

This rearrangement joins TRBV6-5 to TRBJ2-7; D is unclear. Trimming took off 7 bases at V and 1 base at J, with 11 bases between the two ends. CDR1 is MNHEY, CDR2 SVGAGI, per germline. The CDR3 extends over 13 amino acids. CDR3 nucleotides: TGTGCCAGCACCCCCGGGCGGTCCTACGAGCAGTACTTC. Its protein is CASTPGRSYEQYF.

The rearrangement links TRBV27 to TRBJ1-1; weak D call: TRBD1 (6 bases). The CDR3 is 17 residues long. Germline loops: CDR1 MNHEY, CDR2 SMNVEV (reference sequence). V gave up 2 bases and J gave up 4 bases, with 20 bases separating them. The CDR3 DNA follows: TGTGCCAGCAGTTTAAGTCAGGGGTCGGGGTGGGGCACTGAAGCTTTCTTT. Protein: CASSLSQGSGWGTEAFF.